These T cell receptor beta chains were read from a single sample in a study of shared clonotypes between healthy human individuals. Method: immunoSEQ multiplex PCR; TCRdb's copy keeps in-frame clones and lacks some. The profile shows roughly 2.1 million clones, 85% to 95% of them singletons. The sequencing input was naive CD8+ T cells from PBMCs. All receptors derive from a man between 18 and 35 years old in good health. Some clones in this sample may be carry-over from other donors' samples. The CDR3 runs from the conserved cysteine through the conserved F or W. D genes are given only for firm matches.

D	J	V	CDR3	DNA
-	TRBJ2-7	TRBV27	CASRTGVYEQYF	TGTGCCAGCAGGACGGGAGTCTACGAGCAGTACTTC
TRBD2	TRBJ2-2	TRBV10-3	CAISEPSGYTGELFF	TGTGCCATCAGTGAGCCTAGCGGCTACACCGGGGAGCTGTTTTTT
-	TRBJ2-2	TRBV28	CASSFPGDTGELFF	TGTGCCAGCAGTTTCCCCGGGGACACCGGGGAGCTGTTTTTT
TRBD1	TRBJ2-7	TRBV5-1	CASSLTPQGAFASHEQYF	TGCGCCAGCAGCTTGACCCCACAGGGGGCATTCGCGTCCCACGAGCAGTACTTC
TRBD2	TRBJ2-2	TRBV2	CASRSGSTGELFF	TGTGCCAGCAGGAGCGGGAGCACCGGGGAGCTGTTTTTT
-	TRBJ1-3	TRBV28	CASSLDLLGGRTIYF	TGTGCCAGCAGTTTAGATCTTCTCGGGGGGCGGACCATATATTTT
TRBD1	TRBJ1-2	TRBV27	CATLGAGTGGRLYGYTF	TGTGCCACCCTCGGAGCCGGGACAGGGGGTAGACTCTATGGCTACACCTTC
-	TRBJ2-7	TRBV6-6	CASSYSTRSDEQYF	TGTGCCAGCAGTTACTCGACTCGGTCGGACGAGCAGTACTTC
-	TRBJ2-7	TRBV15	CATSRGGTPIPYEQYF	TGTGCCACCAGCAGAGGCGGGACCCCAATTCCCTACGAGCAGTACTTC
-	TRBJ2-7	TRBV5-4	CASSLVGGAGGEQYF	TGTGCCAGCAGCTTGGTGGGGGGCGCAGGAGGCGAGCAGTACTTC
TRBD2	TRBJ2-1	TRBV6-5	CASSWGGLPNNEQFF	TGTGCCAGCAGTTGGGGGGGACTCCCAAACAATGAGCAGTTCTTC
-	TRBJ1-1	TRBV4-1	CASSQIISWGTLNTEAFF	TGCGCCAGCAGCCAGATAATATCCTGGGGCACACTGAACACTGAAGCTTTCTTT
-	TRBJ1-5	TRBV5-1	CASSLRGGLNQPQHF	TGCGCCAGCAGCTTGAGAGGGGGGTTAAATCAGCCCCAGCATTTT
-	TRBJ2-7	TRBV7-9	CASGKTGQYYEQYF	TGTGCCAGCGGCAAAACGGGACAATACTACGAGCAGTACTTC
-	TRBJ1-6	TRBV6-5	CASSYGGPNSPLHF	TGTGCCAGCAGTTATGGGGGACCAAATTCACCCCTCCACTTT